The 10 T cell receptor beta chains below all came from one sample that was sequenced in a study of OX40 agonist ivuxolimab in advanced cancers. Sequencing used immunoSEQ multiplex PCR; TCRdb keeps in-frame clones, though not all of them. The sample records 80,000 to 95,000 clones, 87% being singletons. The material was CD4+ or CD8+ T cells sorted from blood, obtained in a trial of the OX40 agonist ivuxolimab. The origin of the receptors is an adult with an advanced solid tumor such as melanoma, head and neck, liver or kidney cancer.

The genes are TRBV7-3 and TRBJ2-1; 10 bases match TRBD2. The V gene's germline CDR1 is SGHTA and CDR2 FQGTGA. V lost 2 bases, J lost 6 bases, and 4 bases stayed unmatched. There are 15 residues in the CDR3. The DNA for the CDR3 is TGTGCCAGCAGCTTAGTCCTAGCGGGAGCCAATGAGCAGTTCTTC. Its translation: CASSLVLAGANEQFF.

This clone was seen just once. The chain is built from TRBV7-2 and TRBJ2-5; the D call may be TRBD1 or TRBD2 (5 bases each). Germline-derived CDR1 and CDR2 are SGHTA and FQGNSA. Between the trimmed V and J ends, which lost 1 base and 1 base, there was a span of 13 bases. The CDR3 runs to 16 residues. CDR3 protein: CASSLGIVGGQETQYF. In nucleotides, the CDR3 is TGTGCCAGCAGCTTAGGGATAGTTGGGGGCCAAGAGACCCAGTACTTC.

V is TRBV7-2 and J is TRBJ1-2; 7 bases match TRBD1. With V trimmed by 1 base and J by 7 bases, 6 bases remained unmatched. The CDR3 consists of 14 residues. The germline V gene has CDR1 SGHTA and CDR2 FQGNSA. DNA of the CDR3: TGTGCCAGCAGCTTAGGGTCAGGGGGAGGTGGCTACACCTTC. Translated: CASSLGSGGGGYTF.

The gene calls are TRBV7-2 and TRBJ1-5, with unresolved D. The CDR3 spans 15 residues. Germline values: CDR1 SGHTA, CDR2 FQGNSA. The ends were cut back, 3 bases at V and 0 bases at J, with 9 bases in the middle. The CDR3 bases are TGTGCCAGCAGCTTTTCGTCGACTAGCAATCAGCCCCAGCATTTT. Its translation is CASSFSSTSNQPQHF.

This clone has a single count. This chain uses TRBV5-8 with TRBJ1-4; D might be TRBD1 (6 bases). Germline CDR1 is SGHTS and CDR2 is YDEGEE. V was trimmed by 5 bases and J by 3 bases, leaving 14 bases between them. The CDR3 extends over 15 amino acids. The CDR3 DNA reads TGTGCCAGCAGAGAAACAGGGTTTCCTAATGAAAAACTGTTTTTT. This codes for CASRETGFPNEKLFF.

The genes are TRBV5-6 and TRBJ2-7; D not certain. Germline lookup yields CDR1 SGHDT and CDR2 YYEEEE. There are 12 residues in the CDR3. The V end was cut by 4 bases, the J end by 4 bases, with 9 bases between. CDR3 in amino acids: CASSRDLYEQYF. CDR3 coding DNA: TGTGCCAGCAGCCGTGATCTGTACGAGCAGTACTTC.

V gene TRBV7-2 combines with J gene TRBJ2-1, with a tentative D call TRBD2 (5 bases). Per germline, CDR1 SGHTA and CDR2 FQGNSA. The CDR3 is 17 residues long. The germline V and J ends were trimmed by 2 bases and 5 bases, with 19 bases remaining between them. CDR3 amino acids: CASSLFPAGVGDNEQFF. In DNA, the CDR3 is TGTGCCAGCAGCTTATTCCCCGCCGGGGTGGGAGACAATGAGCAGTTCTTC.

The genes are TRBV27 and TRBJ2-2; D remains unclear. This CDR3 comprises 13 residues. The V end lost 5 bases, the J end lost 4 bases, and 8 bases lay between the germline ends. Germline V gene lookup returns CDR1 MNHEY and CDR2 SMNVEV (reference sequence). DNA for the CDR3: TGTGCCAGCAGTCTTCAAGTCACCGGGGAGCTGTTTTTT. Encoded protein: CASSLQVTGELFF.

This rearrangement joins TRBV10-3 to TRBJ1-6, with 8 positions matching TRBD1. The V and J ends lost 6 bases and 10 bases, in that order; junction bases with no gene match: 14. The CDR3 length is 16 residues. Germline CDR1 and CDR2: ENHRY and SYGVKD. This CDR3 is CAISGGETGVNSPLHF. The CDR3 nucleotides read TGTGCCATCAGCGGAGGAGAGACAGGGGTAAACTCACCCCTCCACTTT.

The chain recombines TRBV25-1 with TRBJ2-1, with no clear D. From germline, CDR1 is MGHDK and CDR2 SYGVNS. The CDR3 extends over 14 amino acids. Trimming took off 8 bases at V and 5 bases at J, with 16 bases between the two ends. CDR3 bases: TGTGCCAGCGGCCCCGGGTCCTACAACAATGAGCAGTTCTTC. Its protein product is CASGPGSYNNEQFF. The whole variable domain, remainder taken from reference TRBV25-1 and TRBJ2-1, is EADIYQTPRYLVIGTGKKITLECSQTMGHDKMYWYQQDPGMELHLIHYSYGVNSTEKGDLSSESTVSRIRTEHFPLTLESARPSHTSQYLCASGPGSYNNEQFFGPGTRLTVL.